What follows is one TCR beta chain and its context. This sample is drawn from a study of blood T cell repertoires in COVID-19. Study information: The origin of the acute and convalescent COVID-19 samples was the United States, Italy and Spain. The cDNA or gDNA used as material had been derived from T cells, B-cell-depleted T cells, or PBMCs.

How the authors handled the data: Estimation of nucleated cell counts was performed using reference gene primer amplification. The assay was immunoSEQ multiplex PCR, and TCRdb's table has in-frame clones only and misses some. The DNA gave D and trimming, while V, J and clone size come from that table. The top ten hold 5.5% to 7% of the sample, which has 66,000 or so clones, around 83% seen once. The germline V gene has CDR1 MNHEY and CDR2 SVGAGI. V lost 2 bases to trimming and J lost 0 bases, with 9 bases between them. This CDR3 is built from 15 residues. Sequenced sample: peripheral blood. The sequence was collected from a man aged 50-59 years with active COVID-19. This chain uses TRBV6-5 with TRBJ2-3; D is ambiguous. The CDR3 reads CASSYGAASTDTQYF. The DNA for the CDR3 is TGTGCCAGCAGTTACGGCGCGGCTAGCACAGATACGCAGTATTTT.